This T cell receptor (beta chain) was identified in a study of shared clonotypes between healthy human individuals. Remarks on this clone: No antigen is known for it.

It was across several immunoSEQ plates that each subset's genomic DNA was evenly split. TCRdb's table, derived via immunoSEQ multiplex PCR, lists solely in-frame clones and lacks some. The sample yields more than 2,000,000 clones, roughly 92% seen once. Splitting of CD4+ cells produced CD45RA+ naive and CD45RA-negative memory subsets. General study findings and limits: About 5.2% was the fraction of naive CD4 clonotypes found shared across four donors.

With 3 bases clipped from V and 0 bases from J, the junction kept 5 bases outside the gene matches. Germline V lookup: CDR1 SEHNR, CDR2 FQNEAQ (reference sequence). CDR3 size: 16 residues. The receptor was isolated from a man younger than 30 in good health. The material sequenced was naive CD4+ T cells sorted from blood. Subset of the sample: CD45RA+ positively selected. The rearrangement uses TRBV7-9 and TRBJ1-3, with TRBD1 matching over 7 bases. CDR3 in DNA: TGTGCCAGCAGCTTGCGGGGACAGTCCTCTGGAAACACCATATATTTT. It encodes CASSLRGQSSGNTIYF.